The 19 T cell receptor beta chains reported below all come from one sample, sequenced in a study of blood T cell repertoires in COVID-19. Profiled with immunoSEQ multiplex PCR; TCRdb holds only in-frame clones, not every one. The table includes about 92,000 clones, roughly 80% detected once. The source material was peripheral blood. The receptors here all came from a man aged 50 to 59 who had recovered from COVID-19.

The rearrangement uses TRBV2 and TRBJ1-3, with 9 positions matching TRBD1. The J segment lost 1 base and the V segment lost 6 bases, leaving 10 bases of the junction unmatched. This CDR3 contains 17 residues. The germline gives CDR1 SNHLY, CDR2 FYNNEI. The CDR3 region is CASSVQQGALSGNTIYF. CDR3 in DNA: TGTGCCAGCAGCGTTCAACAGGGGGCTTTATCTGGAAACACCATATATTTT.

This clone occurred a few times. V is TRBV3-1 (or the pseudogene TRBV3-2) and J is TRBJ2-3; maybe TRBD1 (6 bases). Germline CDR1 LGHDT, CDR2 YNNKEL (reference sequence). CDR3 length: 13 amino acids. V lost 0 bases, J lost 10 bases, and 11 bases lay in between. This chain's CDR3 is CASSQDQGLSQYF. The CDR3 DNA sequence: TGTGCCAGCAGCCAAGATCAGGGGTTGTCGCAGTATTTT.

The rearrangement joins TRBV18 to TRBJ2-1; 13 nucleotides line up with TRBD2. The CDR3 runs to 16 residues. V shed 3 bases and J 4 bases; nucleotides not matched to a gene: 3. The germline CDR1 and CDR2 sequences are KGHSH and LQKENI. CDR3 sequence: CASSPGLAGVYNEQFF. The CDR3 coding sequence is TGTGCCAGCTCACCCGGACTAGCGGGAGTGTACAATGAGCAGTTCTTC.

This clone showed up just once. The genes are TRBV19 and TRBJ2-3; D gene ambiguous. In germline, CDR1 is LNHDA, CDR2 SQIVND (reference sequence). V shed 2 bases and J shed 1 base, with 7 bases lying between them. The CDR3 runs 14 residues. This chain's CDR3 is CASSIFPGTDTQYF. DNA for the CDR3: TGTGCCAGTAGTATATTCCCGGGCACAGATACGCAGTATTTT.

The V and J genes are TRBV25-1 and TRBJ2-5, with D tentatively TRBD2 (6 bases). CDR1 and CDR2 from the germline V gene are MGHDK and SYGVNS. The length of the CDR3 is 14 residues. V shed 4 bases and J shed 2 bases, with 11 bases lying between them. CDR3 in DNA: TGTGCCAGCAGTGGATACCGGGGGCAAGAGACCCAGTACTTC. Its protein is CASSGYRGQETQYF.

The chain carries TRBV7-2 and TRBJ2-3, with unresolved D. Germline V lookup: CDR1 SGHTA, CDR2 FQGNSA. V was pared by 7 bases and J by 2 bases, with 7 bases between. The CDR3 extends over 12 amino acids. The DNA for the CDR3 is TGTGCCAGCACCTATATCACAGATACGCAGTATTTT. Its protein is CASTYITDTQYF.

This rearrangement joins TRBV7-2 to TRBJ2-2; 7 nucleotides line up with TRBD2. The V segment lost 5 bases and the J segment 4 bases; nucleotides outside the gene matches: 10. Germline-derived CDR1 and CDR2 are SGHTA and FQGNSA. The CDR3 sequence is 16 residues long. The CDR3: CASSATSRRSTGELFF. Written as DNA, the CDR3 is TGTGCCAGCAGCGCGACTAGCCGGCGCTCCACCGGGGAGCTGTTTTTT.

The table lists this clone with a few counts. V is TRBV6-5 and J is TRBJ2-7; 9 bases match TRBD1. Losses at the gene ends were 3 bases for V and 4 bases for J; bases not matched to a gene: 7. The CDR3 has 15 residues. Germline CDR1 MNHEY, CDR2 SVGAGI. The CDR3 sequence: CASSYLQGAFYEQYF. The CDR3 bases are TGTGCCAGCAGTTATCTACAGGGGGCGTTTTACGAGCAGTACTTC.

The chain employs TRBV7-6 and TRBJ1-4; D gene unclear. Per the germline V gene, CDR1 is SGHVS and CDR2 is FNYEAQ. The CDR3 loop spans 17 amino acids. V was clipped by 5 bases and J by 4 bases, with 20 bases between them. CDR3 sequence (DNA): TGTGCCAGCAGCCCCTTCGTTTCTAGACTGAGTAATGAAAAACTGTTTTTT. Encoded protein: CASSPFVSRLSNEKLFF.

V is TRBV18 and J is TRBJ1-5; 8 positions match TRBD1. Losses at the gene ends were 5 bases for V and 9 bases for J; bases not matched to a gene: 15. Germline V lookup: CDR1 KGHSH, CDR2 LQKENI. This CDR3 contains 16 residues. The DNA for the CDR3 is TGTGCCAGCTCAGATACTGGACAGGGCAAGGGGGGGCCCCAGCATTTT. Encoded protein: CASSDTGQGKGGPQHF.

The rearrangement joins TRBV7-9 to TRBJ2-1, with 7 bases identical to TRBD2. Per germline, CDR1 SEHNR and CDR2 FQNEAQ (reference sequence). This CDR3 region has 15 residues. J lost 7 bases, V lost 5 bases, and 11 bases had no gene match. DNA of the CDR3: TGTGCCAGCAGCCTTTGGGGCGGGAGTGAAAATGAGCAGTTCTTC. Its protein product is CASSLWGGSENEQFF.

This clone appeared a single time. This sequence joins TRBV3-1 (or the pseudogene TRBV3-2) and TRBJ1-3, with D perhaps TRBD1 (6 bases). V was pared by 2 bases and J by 4 bases, with 12 bases between. CDR1 LGHDT and CDR2 YNNKEL come from the germline V gene (reference sequence). The CDR3 runs 15 residues. Here the CDR3 reads CASSQLRGTGNTIYF. DNA for the CDR3: TGTGCCAGCAGCCAACTCAGGGGTACGGGAAACACCATATATTTT.

The V gene is TRBV5-6, the J gene TRBJ2-5, with 12 positions matching TRBD2. With V trimmed by 1 base and J by 5 bases, 15 bases remained unmatched. Germline V gene data show CDR1 as SGHDT and CDR2 as YYEEEE. The length of the CDR3 is 19 residues. CDR3 nucleotides: TGTGCCAGCAGCTTGTTTCGACTAGCGGGAGCCCCTAGACGGGAGACCCAGTACTTC. Its translation: CASSLFRLAGAPRRETQYF.

This clone was counted a single time. V gene TRBV2 combines with J gene TRBJ1-1, with D perhaps matching TRBD1 (6 bases). With 10 bases removed from V and 4 bases from J, the gap between germline ends came to 13 bases. This CDR3 is built from 12 residues. The germline V gene has CDR1 SNHLY and CDR2 FYNNEI. CDR3 coding DNA: TGTGCCACTACCGGACAGAGCACTGAAGCTTTCTTT. Protein sequence: CATTGQSTEAFF.

The chain recombines TRBV3-1 (or the pseudogene TRBV3-2) with TRBJ1-2, with TRBD1 identical over 10 bases. V was pared by 3 bases and J by 1 base, with 5 bases of the junction left unmatched. The CDR3 length is 16 residues. CDR1 LGHDT and CDR2 YNNKEL come from the germline V gene (reference sequence). The CDR3 sequence is CASSQMRTGGNYGYTF. The DNA for the CDR3 is TGTGCCAGCAGCCAGATGAGGACAGGGGGTAACTATGGCTACACCTTC.

The chain uses TRBV4-2 and TRBJ2-1; 8 bases agree with TRBD2. The germline CDR1 and CDR2 sequences are LGHNA and YNFKEQ. V lost 5 bases to trimming and J lost 8 bases; unmatched junction nucleotides: 17. The CDR3 is made up of 17 amino acids. The CDR3 sequence is CASSSSDRAGVGDEQFF. Here the CDR3 DNA reads TGTGCCAGCAGCTCTTCCGATCGAGCGGGAGTAGGGGATGAGCAGTTCTTC.

This clone showed up just once. This rearrangement joins TRBV5-1 to TRBJ2-2; D remains ambiguous. V dropped 0 bases and J dropped 0 bases, with 12 bases sitting between them. The germline gives CDR1 SGHRS, CDR2 YFSETQ. CDR3 size: 17 residues. The CDR3 bases are TGCGCCAGCAGCTTGGGGCTTGGGCAGACGAACACCGGGGAGCTGTTTTTT. Protein sequence: CASSLGLGQTNTGELFF.

V is TRBV30 and J is TRBJ1-2, with D possibly TRBD1 on 6 matching bases. The germline gives CDR1 GTSNPN, CDR2 SVGIG (reference sequence). V was clipped by 0 bases and J by 8 bases, with 13 bases between them. There are 13 residues in the CDR3. The CDR3, as DNA: TGTGCCTGGAGTGTAAGGACAGTAGACGGCTACACCTTC. Translating it yields CAWSVRTVDGYTF.

The chain uses TRBV7-9 and TRBJ2-2; a weak D match, TRBD2 (5 bases). The CDR3 sequence is 17 residues long. V lost 6 bases and J lost 5, with 22 bases in between. Germline V gene sequence: CDR1 SEHNR, CDR2 FQNEAQ (reference sequence). CDR3 region: CASSSPPRLAPTGELFF. Here the CDR3 DNA reads TGTGCCAGCAGTTCCCCTCCGAGGCTAGCTCCGACCGGGGAGCTGTTTTTT.